These 29 T cell receptor beta chains originate from one sample sequenced in a study of beta chain features in type 1 diabetes. No antigens are known for them. Overall study findings and caveats: Moderate yet significant TCRB CDR3 shortening was seen in Type 1 diabetes patients in all four CD4+ subsets.

Sequenced material consisted of expressed TCRB transcripts (all of the isolated RNA was reverse transcribed). Here immunoSEQ multiplex PCR was the method, and the copy in TCRdb shows in-frame clones only, minus some. The table records about 650,000 clones, around 12% of them present only once. Source material: naive CD4+ T cells from blood. The receptors derive from a man aged 25 to 40 with type 1 diabetes.

The chain couples TRBV7-9 to TRBJ1-2, with 7 bases aligning to TRBD1. Germline V gives CDR1 SEHNR, CDR2 FQNEAQ (reference sequence). J was trimmed by 6 bases and V by 5 bases; bases with no gene match: 9. The CDR3 is made up of 14 amino acids. The DNA for the CDR3 is TGTGCCAGCAGCCCCCCCAACAGGGGCCATGGCTACACCTTC. Residues: CASSPPNRGHGYTF.

The rearrangement links TRBV18 to TRBJ2-1; D is perhaps TRBD1 (7 bases). CDR3 size: 17 residues. Trimming left V 3 bases short and J 0 bases short, with 15 bases between. Germline lookup yields CDR1 KGHSH and CDR2 LQKENI. The CDR3 reads CASSPQGGDGSYNEQFF. CDR3 sequence (DNA): TGTGCCAGCTCACCTCAGGGGGGAGATGGCTCCTACAATGAGCAGTTCTTC. The full variable domain, rest sourced from reference TRBV18 and TRBJ2-1, is NAGVMQNPRHLVRRRGQEARLRCSPMKGHSHVYWYRQLPEEGLKFMVYLQKENIIDESGMPKERFSAEFPKEGPSILRIQQVVRGDSAAYFCASSPQGGDGSYNEQFFGPGTRLTVL.

This CDR3 is CASSSFFEYGGSDTQYF. CDR3 nucleotides: TGTGCCAGCAGCTCCTTCTTCGAGTACGGAGGATCAGATACGCAGTATTTT. The chain joins TRBV5-6 to TRBJ2-3; maybe TRBD2 (5 bases). The germline CDR1 and CDR2 sequences are SGHDT and YYEEEE. V lost 3 bases and J lost 4, with 21 bases in between. CDR3 length equals 17 residues.

The table lists this clone with a few counts. The V gene is TRBV7-2, the J gene TRBJ1-2, with 8 bases identical to TRBD1. CDR1 and CDR2 (germline): SGHTA, FQGNSA. This CDR3 comprises 14 residues. With V trimmed by 5 bases and J by 6 bases, 8 bases remained unmatched. In DNA form, the CDR3 reads TGTGCCAGCAGCCGGACAGGGCTGGGAGATGGCTACACCTTC. Residues: CASSRTGLGDGYTF.

This clone showed up just a few times. The chain combines TRBV27 with TRBJ1-1; D not certain. V was cut by 8 bases and J by 1 base, with 23 bases left in between. CDR1 is MNHEY and CDR2 is SMNVEV in the germline V gene (reference sequence). This CDR3 contains 17 residues. The CDR3 protein is CASRPRYTASGNTEAFF. CDR3 DNA sequence: TGTGCCAGCCGACCGCGCTATACGGCATCGGGGAACACTGAAGCTTTCTTT.

This clone was observed a few times. The chain carries TRBV4-3 and TRBJ1-1, with 8 nucleotides matching TRBD1. The germline V gene has CDR1 LGHNA and CDR2 YSLEER. This CDR3 has 18 amino acids. J was trimmed by 1 base and V by 4 bases; bases with no gene match: 14. In DNA, the CDR3 is TGCGCCAGCAGCCCCGTATCCGGACAGGGAATGAAGAACACTGAAGCTTTCTTT. Translating gives CASSPVSGQGMKNTEAFF.

This clone was recorded a few times. The gene calls are TRBV27 and TRBJ2-2, with D tentatively TRBD1 (6 bases). Trimming left V 3 bases short and J 4 bases short, with 12 bases between. Germline CDR1 is MNHEY and CDR2 is SMNVEV (reference sequence). This CDR3 contains 15 residues. CDR3 nucleotide sequence: TGTGCCAGCAGTTTCTTGGCAGGGGCCACCGGGGAGCTGTTTTTT. Translating gives CASSFLAGATGELFF.

The table lists this clone with a few counts. The rearrangement uses TRBV5-4 and TRBJ2-6; a weak D match, TRBD1 (5 bases). Trimming pared 7 bases from V and 0 bases from J, leaving 8 bases between. Per germline, CDR1 SGHNT and CDR2 YYREEE (reference sequence). There are 14 residues in the CDR3. In nucleotides, the CDR3 is TGTGCCAGCCTGCAGGGCTCTGGGGCCAACGTCCTGACTTTC. This translates into CASLQGSGANVLTF.

This clone was detected only a few times. V gene TRBV9 combines with J gene TRBJ1-2; 7 positions agree with TRBD1. The germline gives CDR1 SGDLS, CDR2 YYNGEE. There are 14 residues in the CDR3. Unmatched junction bases numbered 3, after V lost 2 bases and J lost 2 bases. CDR3 coding DNA: TGTGCCAGCAGCGTCTCGGACAGGAACTATGGCTACACCTTC. Encoded protein: CASSVSDRNYGYTF.

The chain uses TRBV2 and TRBJ1-1; D gene ambiguous. Germline CDR1 reads SNHLY; CDR2 reads FYNNEI. The CDR3 is made up of 14 amino acids. V lost 4 bases and J 0 bases, leaving 9 bases between the germline ends. CDR3 nucleotide sequence: TGTGCCAGCAGTGTACAGCTGATGAACACTGAAGCTTTCTTT. Its translation: CASSVQLMNTEAFF. The full variable domain, with the rest looked up from reference TRBV2 and TRBJ1-1, is EPEVTQTPSHQVTQMGQEVILRCVPISNHLYFYWYRQILGQKVEFLVSFYNNEISEKSEIFDDQFSVERPDGSNFTLKIRSTKLEDSAMYFCASSVQLMNTEAFFGQGTRLTVV.

The chain employs TRBV7-2 and TRBJ2-1, with 8 bases that match TRBD1. Trimming took 5 bases from V and 0 from J; bases not matched to a gene: 3. The CDR3 has 15 residues. Germline values: CDR1 SGHTA, CDR2 FQGNSA. CDR3 region: CASSVGTGSYNEQFF. The CDR3 coding sequence is TGTGCCAGCAGCGTAGGGACAGGCTCCTACAATGAGCAGTTCTTC.

The rearrangement links TRBV10-1 to TRBJ2-7; no clear D gene. Germline V CDR1 and CDR2: WNHNN, SYGVQD (reference sequence). V lost 2 bases to trimming and J lost 6 bases, with 11 bases between them. The CDR3 contains 13 residues. The CDR3 protein is CASSEPPLSEQYF. CDR3 nucleotides: TGCGCCAGCAGTGAGCCGCCTTTGTCCGAGCAGTACTTC.

The gene calls are TRBV25-1 and TRBJ1-4, with 10 bases matching TRBD1. This CDR3 is 15 amino acids long. V was clipped by 5 bases and J by 5 bases; unmatched bases: 5. Germline values: CDR1 MGHDK, CDR2 SYGVNS. The CDR3 bases are TGTGCCAGCAGTACCCCGGGACAGGGGAATGAAAAACTGTTTTTT. It encodes CASSTPGQGNEKLFF.

Concerning this clone: Other DNA sequences from this sample encode an identical CDR3 as well. CDR3 sequence reads: CASSPGQGYGYTF. In DNA form, the CDR3 reads TGTGCCAGCAGCCCAGGACAGGGGTATGGCTACACCTTC. J is TRBJ1-2 and V is TRBV7-2; 9 nucleotides agree with TRBD1. V lost 5 bases, J lost 5 bases, and 3 bases stayed unmatched. Germline V gives CDR1 SGHTA, CDR2 FQGNSA. The CDR3 is 13 amino acids. Together with reference TRBV7-2 and TRBJ1-2, the CDR3 gives the full variable domain: GAGVSQSPSNKVTEKGKDVELRCDPISGHTALYWYRQSLGQGLEFLIYFQGNSAPDKSGLPSDRFSAERTGGSVSTLTIQRTQQEDSAVYLCASSPGQGYGYTFGSGTRLTVV.

This clone has just a few counts. This chain links TRBV7-2 with TRBJ2-2; D is uncertain. The germline CDR1 and CDR2 sequences are SGHTA and FQGNSA. The CDR3 extends over 11 amino acids. The ends were cut back, 8 bases at V and 3 bases at J, with 4 bases in the middle. CDR3 sequence (DNA): TGTGCCAGCCTCTACACCGGGGAGCTGTTTTTT. Protein: CASLYTGELFF.

The chain couples TRBV6-1 to TRBJ2-2, with 10 bases lining up with TRBD2. V was clipped by 6 bases and J by 6 bases; unmatched bases: 4. The length of the CDR3 is 14 residues. Per the germline V gene, CDR1 is MNHNS and CDR2 is SASEGT. Here the CDR3 DNA reads TGTGCCAGCAGACTCAGCGGGGGGGCCGGGGAGCTGTTTTTT. It codes for CASRLSGGAGELFF.

This clone appeared once. The chain employs TRBV4-2 and TRBJ2-7, with 7 bases identical to TRBD2. V dropped 3 bases and J dropped 2; count of bases not matched to a gene: 4. The CDR3 contains 14 residues. From germline, CDR1 is LGHNA and CDR2 YNFKEQ. The chain's CDR3 is CASSHGGSAYEQYF. CDR3 coding DNA: TGTGCCAGCAGCCACGGGGGGAGCGCCTACGAGCAGTACTTC.

The chain has TRBV6-5 and TRBJ1-6; 7 bases align to TRBD1. This CDR3 comprises 15 residues. Germline CDR1 is MNHEY and CDR2 is SVGAGI. V trimming: 7 bases; J trimming: 6 bases; junction bases outside the gene matches: 9. CDR3 in DNA: TGTGCCAGCACTTCCCCTCGGGACAGTAATTCACCCCTCCACTTT. Translating it yields CASTSPRDSNSPLHF.

The rearrangement uses TRBV29-1 and TRBJ2-5; 7 bases are a match to TRBD2. With V trimmed by 2 bases and J by 1 base, 7 bases remained unmatched. CDR3 length: 15 residues. Germline V gene data show CDR1 as SQVTM and CDR2 as ANQGSEA. The chain's CDR3 is CSVEKGLGLQETQYF. In DNA form, the CDR3 reads TGCAGCGTTGAAAAAGGACTAGGCCTCCAAGAGACCCAGTACTTC. The whole variable domain, filled in from reference TRBV29-1 and TRBJ2-5, reads SAVISQKPSRDICQRGTSLTIQCQVDSQVTMMFWYRQQPGQSLTLIATANQGSEATYESGFVIDKFPISRPNLTFSTLTVSNMSPEDSSIYLCSVEKGLGLQETQYFGPGTRLLVL.

This clone was picked up a small number of times. This sequence joins TRBV7-3 and TRBJ2-3, with D possibly being TRBD1 (5 bases). V lost 1 base, J lost 2 bases, and 10 bases lay in between. This CDR3 region has 15 residues. Germline V gene data show CDR1 as SGHTA and CDR2 as FQGTGA. The CDR3 region is CASSLIDSATDTQYF. CDR3 bases: TGTGCCAGCAGCTTAATCGACAGTGCCACAGATACGCAGTATTTT.

Only a few counts were recorded for this clone. This chain uses TRBV25-1 with TRBJ2-2, with a tentative D call TRBD1 (6 bases). Germline CDR1 is MGHDK and CDR2 is SYGVNS. Trimming stripped 11 bases from V and 5 bases from J, with 15 bases between. The CDR3 loop spans 13 amino acids. CDR3: CAALGGGTGELFF. CDR3 bases: TGTGCCGCCTTAGGGGGTGGGACCGGGGAGCTGTTTTTT.

There are a few counts of this clone. This chain joins TRBV18 and TRBJ2-1, with 9 bases that match TRBD2. Per the germline V gene, CDR1 is KGHSH and CDR2 is LQKENI. The CDR3 totals 15 residues. Trimming cost V 3 bases and J 4 bases; bases outside gene matches: 4. This CDR3 is CASSPLAGRYNEQFF. The CDR3 DNA is TGTGCCAGCTCACCTCTAGCGGGGAGATACAATGAGCAGTTCTTC.

This clone was counted only a few times. This chain joins TRBV14 and TRBJ1-2, with D possibly TRBD1 on 5 matching bases. The V end was cut by 4 bases, the J end by 4 bases, with 13 bases between. This CDR3 spans 14 amino acids. Germline-derived CDR1 and CDR2 are SGHDN and FVKESK. CDR3 sequence: CASSPFEGSYGYTF. In DNA form, the CDR3 reads TGTGCCAGCAGCCCCTTTGAGGGGTCCTATGGCTACACCTTC.

This clone showed up just a few times. This chain links TRBV21-1 with TRBJ2-7; the listed D gene, TRBD1, was not tested against the DNA. TRBV21-1 is assigned pseudogene status. The length of the CDR3 is 14 residues. The CDR3 loop is CASRGDRSIDEQYF. CDR3 coding DNA: TGTGCCAGCAGGGGGGACAGGTCCATCGACGAGCAGTACTTC.

The chain links TRBV9 to TRBJ2-3; D might be TRBD1 (6 bases). CDR3 length: 16 residues. With 0 bases removed from V and 6 bases from J, the gap between germline ends came to 17 bases. CDR1 is SGDLS and CDR2 is YYNGEE in the germline V gene. CDR3 DNA: TGTGCCAGCAGCGTAGAAACGTCCCGGACAGCCGATACGCAGTATTTT. Residues: CASSVETSRTADTQYF.

This clone was counted between two and nine times. V gene TRBV6-5 combines with J gene TRBJ1-2, with D perhaps TRBD1 (5 bases). Trimming cost V 6 bases and J 0 bases, with 14 bases left between them. From germline, CDR1 is MNHEY and CDR2 SVGAGI. This CDR3 is built from 15 residues. CDR3: CASSSVGLANYGYTF. CDR3 coding DNA: TGTGCCAGCAGCTCAGTGGGGCTTGCTAACTATGGCTACACCTTC.

Written as DNA, the CDR3 is TGTGCCAGCAGCCCAGGTGGGGGCAGCAACGAGCAGTACTTC. Protein sequence: CASSPGGGSNEQYF. The chain is built from TRBV7-9 and TRBJ2-7; D possibly corresponds to TRBD1 (6 bases). Germline V gives CDR1 SEHNR, CDR2 FQNEAQ (reference sequence). The CDR3 loop spans 14 amino acids. The ends were cut back, 5 bases at V and 5 bases at J, with 16 bases in the middle.

The rearrangement uses TRBV7-9 and TRBJ2-5; TRBD1 might be the D (5 bases). Deletions cut 8 bases from V and 1 base from J, with 8 bases between. Germline CDR1 reads SEHNR; CDR2 reads FQNEAQ (reference sequence). The length of the CDR3 is 12 residues. The DNA of the CDR3 is TGTGCCAGCCGGCAGGGCCAAGAGACCCAGTACTTC. Translation gives CASRQGQETQYF.

The chain is built from TRBV12-5 and TRBJ2-1; the match to TRBD1 covers 8 bases. Germline CDR1 LGHNT, CDR2 FRNRAP. This CDR3 spans 15 amino acids. The ends lost 1 base at V and 9 bases at J; junction bases unmatched: 8. Here the CDR3 reads CASGLGLGQGGEQFF. The CDR3 DNA follows: TGTGCTAGTGGTTTGGGCCTCGGACAGGGCGGTGAGCAGTTCTTC.